This T cell receptor (beta chain) was documented in a study of T cell repertoires in cytomegalovirus infection. Overall study context: It was the public TCR beta signatures that indicated both CMV infection and matching HLA type.

The table lists this clonotype with a few counts. Antigen specificity is unknown. General study points: HLA-C-restricted TCR beta clonotypes specific for CMV led the ex vivo response. Frequencies of public TCR beta families were cumulated, and this identified carriers of CMV plus the relevant HLA.

TCRdb independently ran MiXCR on the reads; one entry per CDR3 protein. Counted here are a few hundred thousand distinct CDR3 sequences, 15% to 20% occurring once; the ten biggest clones make up approximately 12%. The CDR3 extends over 14 amino acids. V shed 1 base and J shed 2 bases, with 8 bases lying between them. The germline CDR1 and CDR2 sequences are SGHRS and YFSETQ. Sequencing input: PBMCs. This receptor was identified in a human donor in good health (CMV status not recorded). Some clones in this sample may be carry-over from other donors' samples. The chain carries TRBV5-1 and TRBJ2-3; no clear D gene. The CDR3 DNA follows: TGCGCCAGCAGCTTGAGCCCCTACACAGATACGCAGTATTTT. Its translation is CASSLSPYTDTQYF. Drawing the rest from reference TRBV5-1 and TRBJ2-3, the complete variable domain is KAGVTQTPRYLIKTRGQQVTLSCSPISGHRSVSWYQQTPGQGLQFLFEYFSETQRNKGNFPGRFSGRQFSNSRSEMNVSTLELGDSALYLCASSLSPYTDTQYFGPGTRLTVL.